A selection of T cell receptor beta chains follows, all from one sample in a study of vaccination and CD4 T cells after COVID-19. For these receptors, no antigen is known. TCRdb itself ran the PCR reads through MiXCR, one entry per CDR3 protein. Of 9,900 or so distinct CDR3 sequences listed, approximately 29% are singletons. The sequencing here drew on CD4+ T cells from blood, cultured in vitro, taken after SARS-CoV-2 vaccination. All receptors come from a human donor who had recovered from COVID-19. The CDR3 runs from the conserved cysteine through the conserved F or W. A D gene is named only where the DNA matches it firmly. A row's size may be missing; if present it is once, few, many or a size class.

>NA|TRBV24-1|TRBJ1-4|NA
TGTGCCACCAGCTCGACAGGTGTTGAAAAACTGTTTTTT
CATSSTGVEKLFF
>NA|TRBV10-1|TRBJ2-5|TRBD2
TGCGCCAGCAGTGACCGACTAGCAGGGGAGACCCAGTACTTC
CASSDRLAGETQYF
>few|TRBV7-9|TRBJ2-7|TRBD1
TGTGCCAGCAGCCAAAAGGGGGCCTCCTACGAGCAGTACTTC
CASSQKGASYEQYF
>NA|TRBV2|TRBJ1-6|NA
TGTGCCAGCACAACAAGCTCCTATAATTCACCCCTCCACTTT
CASTTSSYNSPLHF
>few|TRBV12-3/TRBV12-4|TRBJ2-7|TRBD2
TGTGCCAGCAGTACGGGAGGGAGCTCCTACGAGCAGTACTTC
CASSTGGSSYEQYF
>few|TRBV6-1|TRBJ2-3|TRBD2
TGTGCCAGCGGCCGTAGCGGGTCGGGCACAGATACGCAGTATTTT
CASGRSGSGTDTQYF
>NA|TRBV20-1|TRBJ1-4|TRBD1
TGCAGTGCTAGCTTACGACAGGGGGGAAAACTGTTTTTT
CSASLRQGGKLFF
>few|TRBV20-1|TRBJ2-4|TRBD2
TGCAGTGCTAGTCGGCGGGAGGGCGTGGACATTCAGTACTTC
CSASRREGVDIQYF
>NA|TRBV20-1|TRBJ2-3|TRBD2
TGCAGGGGTGAAGAGGTTACGCGGGAGGGCCGAGATACGCAGTATTTT
CRGEEVTREGRDTQYF
>NA|TRBV12-3/TRBV12-4|TRBJ1-6|NA
TGTGCCAGCAGTTTATGGGCAGGGAATAATTCACCCCTCCACTTT
CASSLWAGNNSPLHF
>NA|TRBV6-1|TRBJ2-1|NA
TGTGCCAGCAGCCACGACTCATACGGCTCCTACAATGAGCAGTTCTTC
CASSHDSYGSYNEQFF
>NA|TRBV6-5|TRBJ1-1|NA
TGTGCCAGCAGTTACTCGAAGAGACAGATGAACACTGAAGCTTTCTTT
CASSYSKRQMNTEAFF
>NA|TRBV6-5|TRBJ1-1|NA
TGTGCCAGCAGTTACGAGGAGAACACTGAAGCTTTCTTT
CASSYEENTEAFF
>NA|TRBV7-9|TRBJ1-1|NA
TGTGCCAGCAGCTTCGATTCGGGGAACACTGAAGCTTTCTTT
CASSFDSGNTEAFF
>NA|TRBV2|TRBJ2-1|NA
TGTGCCAGCAGTGAAGGCCTCCCAAGGGGTGAGCAGTTCTTC
CASSEGLPRGEQFF
>few|TRBV7-2|TRBJ1-4|TRBD1
TGTGCCAGCAGCCAGCAAGGGGGCCTGGCTAATGAAAAACTGTTTTTT
CASSQQGGLANEKLFF
>NA|TRBV7-9|TRBJ2-2|NA
TGTGCCAGCAGCACTCGGGACATTTCGAACACCGGGGAGCTGTTTTTT
CASSTRDISNTGELFF
>NA|TRBV7-8|TRBJ2-5|NA
TGTGCCAGCAGCTTAATCCTCCAGACCCAGTACTTC
CASSLILQTQYF
>medium-sized|TRBV20-1|TRBJ2-7|TRBD2
TGCAGTGCTCTAAAGAGACTAGCGGGGTCCTACGAGCAGTACTTC
CSALKRLAGSYEQYF
>large|TRBV7-2|TRBJ2-3|NA
TGTGCCAGCAGCTCCTACACAGATACGCAGTATTTT
CASSSYTDTQYF
>few|TRBV6-1|TRBJ1-1|NA
TGTGCCAGCAGTAATACTCGGGTTTTAGAAGCTTTCTTT
CASSNTRVLEAFF
>NA|TRBV6-1|TRBJ1-3|TRBD1
TGTGCCAGCAGAAGGGGACAGCCCTCTGGAAACACCATATATTTT
CASRRGQPSGNTIYF
>NA|TRBV6-1|TRBJ1-1|TRBD1
TGTGCCAGCAGACAAACAGGGGGCTTGAACACTGAAGCTTTCTTT
CASRQTGGLNTEAFF
>NA|TRBV6-2/TRBV6-3|TRBJ1-5|NA
TGTGCCAGCAGTCAAACTCGAGGCGGAGGCAATCAGCCCCAGCATTTT
CASSQTRGGGNQPQHF
>NA|TRBV10-2|TRBJ1-5|NA
TGCGCCAGCGGGGCCTTTAGGGGGAATCAGCCCCAGCATTTT
CASGAFRGNQPQHF
>few|TRBV20-1|TRBJ2-1|NA
TGCAGTGCTAGAAAAGACCCGAGCTCCTACAATGAGCAGTTCTTC
CSARKDPSSYNEQFF
>NA|TRBV5-1|TRBJ1-1|NA
TGCGCCAGCAGTCGCGACACTAACACTGAAGCTTTCTTT
CASSRDTNTEAFF
>NA|TRBV5-1|TRBJ2-3|TRBD1
TGCGCCAGCAGCCGGAGACAGGGGGGCACAGATACGCAGTATTTT
CASSRRQGGTDTQYF
>NA|TRBV4-3|TRBJ1-3|NA
TGCGCCAGCAGCCAAGGGGGAGGTACCTCTGGAAACACCATATATTTT
CASSQGGGTSGNTIYF
>once|TRBV7-2|TRBJ2-5|NA
TGTGCCAGCAGCTGGCGTGGGGAGACCCAGTACTTC
CASSWRGETQYF
>NA|TRBV20-1|TRBJ2-5|NA
TGCAGTGCTAGAGATACAGGGAGGGAGACCCAGTACTTC
CSARDTGRETQYF
>NA|TRBV4-2|TRBJ2-7|TRBD2
TGTGCCAGCAGCCAAGCTTCACTAGCGGGATACGAGCAGTACTTC
CASSQASLAGYEQYF
>few|TRBV15|TRBJ1-1|NA
TGTGCCACCGTACCGGGACGAATGAACACTGAAGCTTTCTTT
CATVPGRMNTEAFF
>NA|TRBV19|TRBJ1-1|NA
TGTGCCAGTAAACGTTCCATGAACACTGAAGCTTTCTTT
CASKRSMNTEAFF
>few|TRBV24-1|TRBJ2-1|NA
TGTGCCACCAGTGACCCCTCTCGCAGTGAAAGCTCCTACAATGAGCAGTTCTTC
CATSDPSRSESSYNEQFF
>few|TRBV7-3|TRBJ2-3|NA
TGTGCCAGCAGCCCTCGGACAGATGGGGCAACGCAGTATTTT
CASSPRTDGATQYF
>few|TRBV19|TRBJ1-1|NA
TGTGCCAGTAGTATAGATAACAGAGCGCTCCACACTGAAGCTTTCTTT
CASSIDNRALHTEAFF
>large|TRBV7-2|TRBJ2-7|TRBD2
TGTGCCAGCAGGCGGACTAGCGGGTACGAGCAGTACTTC
CASRRTSGYEQYF
>NA|TRBV7-2|TRBJ2-1|NA
TGTGCCAGCAGCCCCCCAAGGGGGAGGTGGGAGCAGTTCTTC
CASSPPRGRWEQFF
>NA|TRBV7-3|TRBJ1-1|NA
TGTGCCAGCAGCTTAGAGGCAGCGGCTAGGAACACTGAAGCTTTCTTT
CASSLEAAARNTEAFF
>few|TRBV7-2|TRBJ2-2|TRBD2
TGTGCCAGCAGCTTAGTTTCTAGCGGGAGGGGAACCGGGGAGCTGTTTTTT
CASSLVSSGRGTGELFF
>NA|TRBV20-1|TRBJ2-2|TRBD2
TGCAGTGCGGGACTAGCGGGGGGGCGGACCGGGGAGCTGTTTTTT
CSAGLAGGRTGELFF
>NA|TRBV23-1|TRBJ2-6|TRBD1
TGCGCCAGCCTCCGCCCCAGCAGGGGGCGGAATCAACACTCTGGGGCCAACGTCCTGACTTTC
CASLRPSRGRNQHSGANVLTF
>NA|TRBV7-8|TRBJ1-5|TRBD1
TGTGCCAGCAGCGGTGGACAGGGAAGCAATCAGCCCCAGCATTTT
CASSGGQGSNQPQHF
>few|TRBV24-1|TRBJ2-1|NA
TGTGCCACCAGTGGTTCTGAGGGGCTAGCGTCTTACAATGAGCAGTTCTTC
CATSGSEGLASYNEQFF
>NA|TRBV30|TRBJ2-3|NA
TGTGCCTGGAGCCGTGACGGACGTCGCCCAGATACGCAGTATTTT
CAWSRDGRRPDTQYF